This T cell receptor (beta chain) originates from a study of cytomegalovirus exposure and HLA in healthy donors. Some clones are missing from TCRdb's copy, which holds only in-frame ones; the method was immunoSEQ multiplex PCR. The table lists over 200,000 clones, approximately 88% of them singletons. CDR3 length: 16 residues. The V gene's germline CDR1 is LGHNA and CDR2 YSLEER. The V segment lost 0 bases and the J segment 8 bases; nucleotides outside the gene matches: 12. In the case of this clone: The antigen remains undetermined.

Study-level findings and limits: First-cohort TCR clusters were later found to tend to co-occur in the 130 or so validation repertoires. The study put some 150 TCR beta chains on its list as cytomegalovirus-associated.

Sequenced material: PBMCs. This sequence was found in a woman between 25 and 40 years old in good health and CMV-seropositive. V is TRBV4-3 and J is TRBJ1-2; 7 nucleotides align to TRBD1. This chain's CDR3 is CASSQDWDSGFKGYTF. DNA of the CDR3: TGCGCCAGCAGCCAAGATTGGGACAGCGGATTCAAAGGCTACACCTTC.